This TCR beta chain was captured by sequencing in a study of early T cells in non-severe SARS-CoV-2 infection. General observations from the study: In VDJdb matching, anti-spike CD8 responses were favored while private and CD4 specificities went missing.

Note on this clonotype: What it recognizes is unknown.

The CDR3 contains 17 residues. V lost 5 bases to trimming and J lost 0 bases; unmatched junction nucleotides: 6. Individual cDNA molecules each received unique molecular identifiers attached to them. TCRdb independently ran MiXCR on the 5' RACE reads; one entry per CDR3 protein. Of more than 85,000 distinct CDR3 sequences listed, 10% to 15% are singletons. The source of this sequence is an adult who was a healthcare worker with PCR-confirmed SARS-CoV-2 infection or an uninfected control (not recorded which). V and J are TRBV12-3 or TRBV12-4 and TRBJ2-5; TRBD2 agrees at 13 bases. The sequencing here drew on whole blood, taken at baseline. CDR3 residues: CASSRLAGGLYQETQYF. CDR3 nucleotide sequence: TGTGCCAGCAGTCGACTAGCGGGGGGACTGTACCAAGAGACCCAGTACTTC.